This section outlines one TCR beta chain sequence together with its context. The antigen remains undetermined. The data are from a study of cytomegalovirus exposure and HLA in healthy donors. Study as a whole: Genetic ancestry analysis placed about 84% of the 398 donors that were genotyped in the Caucasian-associated cluster. General study results and limits: The authors later found most CMV-associated TCR beta chains appeared HLA-restricted. Cytomegalovirus association was assigned to approximately 160 TCR beta chains. An analysis done earlier found most TCR beta V segments productive about 90% or about 30% of the time.

A multiplex PCR was run with 60 Vbeta primers and 13 Jbeta primers. Clones were read by immunoSEQ multiplex PCR, and TCRdb kept only the in-frame ones, dropping some. The sample carries about 200,000 clones, 80% to 90% recorded once. Germline trimming cut 1 base from V and 9 bases from J; bases unmatched to any gene: 3. Germline lookup yields CDR1 SGHAT and CDR2 FQNNGV. This CDR3 is 14 amino acids long. The sequencing input was PBMCs. This receptor was identified in a man in his forties in good health and CMV-seropositive. The chain is built from TRBV11-2 and TRBJ2-1, with 10 bases lining up with TRBD2. CDR3 in amino acids: CASSLVAGGTEQFF. For the CDR3, the DNA is TGTGCCAGCAGCTTAGTAGCGGGAGGAACTGAGCAGTTCTTC.